The table lists the clone carrying this T cell receptor beta chain with a few counts. Its cognate antigen is unknown. Treatment indicated: approximately nine-day PBMC culture with coronavirus spike peptide pools or control peptides (ViraFEST assay). The data are from a study of vaccination and CD4 T cells after COVID-19. Study-level information: Participants were administered two doses of either the BNT162b2 or the mRNA-1273 vaccine.

Cultured CD4+ T-cell DNA underwent Oncomine TCR Beta short-read sequencing. Using its own MiXCR run on the PCR reads, TCRdb lists one record per CDR3 protein. The sample holds about 15,000 distinct CDR3 sequences; 73% are singletons and the top ten take 11%. The sequenced sample consisted of CD4+ T cells from blood, cultured in vitro. The TCR originated in a human donor who had recovered from COVID-19.

In DNA, the CDR3 is TGCAGCGAGACTGACGGGACAGGGATGGACGAGCAGTACTTC. It encodes CSETDGTGMDEQYF. J is TRBJ2-7 and V is TRBV29-1; 9 bases map to TRBD1. CDR1 and CDR2 (germline): SQVTM, ANQGSEA. This CDR3 contains 14 residues. After removal of 7 bases from V and 5 bases from J, the junction contained 12 bases not matched to a gene.